The entry below describes one T cell receptor (beta chain). Its cognate antigen is unknown. These data originate in a study of blood T cells in healthy people across ages. Study-level points and caveats: Naive T cell percentage by flow cytometry tracked strongly with beta diversity. Diversity was higher, and naive CD4+ cells more numerous, in long-lived donors than in aged donors. Diversity estimated from one million T cells was considered an underestimate.

The authors ran a second PCR of about 6 to 11 cycles using a sample-barcoded 5' primer and a J-beta primer mix. TCRdb re-analysed the 5' RACE reads in MiXCR, keeping a single row per CDR3 protein. The table shows 1.5 million to 2 million distinct CDR3 sequences, with roughly 49% occurring only once. The TCR sequence derives from a middle-aged woman in good health. Sequencing was done on a sample of blood.

As DNA, the CDR3 is TGTGCCAGCAGTCAGGGGGTATTGACTGAAGCTTTCTTT. Its translation: CASSQGVLTEAFF. The gene calls are TRBV6-1 and TRBJ1-1, with TRBD1 matching over 7 bases. The CDR3 has 13 residues. CDR1 and CDR2 (germline): MNHNS, SASEGT. The V and J ends lost 5 bases and 5 bases, in that order; junction bases with no gene match: 5.